This T cell receptor (beta chain) stems from a study of response to subunit inactivated influenza vaccine. General observations from the study: The authors offered the suggestion that each seasonal influenza vaccination recruits few new T cells.

The sample holds many counts of this clonotype. Its antigen is not identified. TCRdb reprocessed the RT-PCR reads with MiXCR, giving one entry per CDR3 protein. The sample gives roughly 570,000 distinct CDR3 sequences, over 10% of which show up once; around 13% is in the top ten. With V trimmed by 2 bases and J by 5 bases, 6 bases remained unmatched. Germline V gene lookup returns CDR1 SGDLS and CDR2 YYNGEE. The CDR3 covers 15 residues. The clonotype comes from a man aged 45-65 years who received an inactivated influenza vaccine. This chain connects TRBV9 to TRBJ2-2; 7 bases are a match to TRBD1. The specimen comprised PBMCs from blood, sampled about 40 days after vaccination. Written as DNA, the CDR3 is TGTGCCAGCAGCGTTCAGGGGGAAGGTACCGGGGAGCTGTTTTTT. It translates to CASSVQGEGTGELFF. Full variable domain (remainder filled in from reference TRBV9 and TRBJ2-2): DSGVTQTPKHLITATGQRVTLRCSPRSGDLSVYWYQQSLDQGLQFLIQYYNGEERAKGNILERFSAQQFPDLHSELNLSSLELGDSALYFCASSVQGEGTGELFFGEGSRLTVL.